This is a list of T cell receptor beta chains from one sample in a study of cytomegalovirus exposure and HLA in healthy donors. Profiling relied on immunoSEQ multiplex PCR, and the TCRdb table lists in-frame clones only, not all of them. The table records around 140,000 clones, approximately 84% of them present only once. The sample comprised PBMCs. The receptor source for this set is a man aged 25-45 years in good health and CMV-seropositive. Each CDR3 is given with its conserved first and last residue. Fields, in order: V gene, D gene, clone size, J gene, CDR3 DNA, CDR3 protein. D genes are given only for firm matches. Some rows have no size entry. The others give once, few or many, or a class for an expanded clone.

TRBV5-4	TRBD2	NA	TRBJ2-1	TGTGCCAGCAGCTTGGAATATGTGACTAGCGGGTATGGTGAGCAGTTCTTC	CASSLEYVTSGYGEQFF
TRBV6-6	NA	NA	TRBJ2-7	TGTGCCAGCAGTCGGGACAACTCCTACGAGCAGTACTTC	CASSRDNSYEQYF
TRBV11-2	TRBD1	NA	TRBJ1-2	TGTGCCAGCAGCTTTCAGGGGGCTGAAGGTGGCTACACCTTC	CASSFQGAEGGYTF
TRBV28	TRBD1	NA	TRBJ2-1	TGTGCCAGCAGTTTATACAGGGGCTCCTACAATGAGCAGTTCTTC	CASSLYRGSYNEQFF
TRBV9	NA	NA	TRBJ2-7	TGTGCCAGCAGCGTAAGGGACTCCCTCTACGAGCAGTACTTC	CASSVRDSLYEQYF
TRBV28	NA	NA	TRBJ1-5	TGTGCCAGCAGCCTAGGGGGGCGGGGGGGTGAGCAGCCCCAGCATTTT	CASSLGGRGGEQPQHF
TRBV19	TRBD2	NA	TRBJ2-7	TGTGCCAGTAGGCCGACCGGGACTAGCGGGAGCTACGAGCAGTACTTC	CASRPTGTSGSYEQYF
TRBV4-1	TRBD2	few	TRBJ2-6	TGCGCCAGCAGCCAGCCTAGCGGGGGGCGCGGCGGGGCCAACGTCCTGACTTTC	CASSQPSGGRGGANVLTF
TRBV20-1	NA	few	TRBJ1-1	TGCAGTGCTACTAGGGGTTCGGCTTTCTTT	CSATRGSAFF
TRBV11-3	TRBD1	NA	TRBJ2-7	TGTGCCAGCAGCGCCCGGGACAGGGCAAACGAGCAGTACTTC	CASSARDRANEQYF
TRBV28	TRBD1	NA	TRBJ2-7	TGTGCCAGCAGTCCCGGACAGGCGACCTACGAGCAGTACTTC	CASSPGQATYEQYF
TRBV28	NA	NA	TRBJ2-1	TGTGCCAGCAGTCCTCTAGCGTTGGGGGGGCCCCTGGAGGGTGAGCAGTTCTTC	CASSPLALGGPLEGEQFF
TRBV7-3	TRBD1	once	TRBJ1-1	TGTGCCAGCAGCCAGACAGGGGGGGCCACTGAAGCTTTCTTT	CASSQTGGATEAFF
TRBV7-9	TRBD1	NA	TRBJ1-4	TGTGCCAGCAGCTGGGGGGACAGGGAGTGGGAAAAACTGTTTTTT	CASSWGDREWEKLFF
TRBV4-1	NA	NA	TRBJ2-3	TGCGCCAGCAGCCAAGAAAGCAGGTTAGATACGCAGTATTTT	CASSQESRLDTQYF
TRBV28	NA	NA	TRBJ1-1	TGTGCCAGCAGTTTGACCCCCGACACGAACACTGAAGCTTTCTTT	CASSLTPDTNTEAFF
TRBV28	NA	NA	TRBJ1-5	TGTGCCAGCAAGCAGGGCTCGGAGCCCCAGCATTTT	CASKQGSEPQHF
TRBV28	TRBD2	few	TRBJ2-7	TGTGCCAGCAGTTTTCCCCTCCTAGCGGGGGAATCCTACGAGCAGTACTTC	CASSFPLLAGESYEQYF
TRBV7-9	TRBD2	NA	TRBJ2-7	TGTGCCAGCAGCCTCAGCGGGAACACCTACGAGCAGTACTTC	CASSLSGNTYEQYF
TRBV9	TRBD2	NA	TRBJ2-1	TGTGCCAGCAGCGTAGGGTCTAGCGGGGGGGCCAATGAGCAGTTCTTC	CASSVGSSGGANEQFF
TRBV4-1	NA	few	TRBJ1-1	TGCGCCAGCAGCCTAACAAGGAACACTGAAGCTTTCTTT	CASSLTRNTEAFF
TRBV9	TRBD2	NA	TRBJ2-2	TGTGCCAGCAGCGTAGCTACTGGGGGGGACACCGGGGAGCTGTTTTTT	CASSVATGGDTGELFF
TRBV30	TRBD1	NA	TRBJ2-7	TGTGCCTGGAATGCAGGGGGCTACGAGCAGTACTTC	CAWNAGGYEQYF
TRBV28	NA	NA	TRBJ1-1	TGTGCCAGCAGTTTAATATCAGGAGGACGGGCTGAAGCTTTCTTT	CASSLISGGRAEAFF
TRBV2	NA	NA	TRBJ1-5	TGTGCCAGCAGTGAACAGGGTGGGGAGGGTCAGCCCCAGCATTTT	CASSEQGGEGQPQHF
TRBV2	TRBD2	NA	TRBJ2-1	TGTGCCAGCAGTGAAGGACTAGCTCATTACAATGAGCAGTTCTTC	CASSEGLAHYNEQFF
TRBV28	TRBD1	once	TRBJ1-2	TGTGCCAGCAGTTCCGCGCCGGGACAGGGAGTTCGTGGCTACACCTTC	CASSSAPGQGVRGYTF
TRBV30	TRBD2	NA	TRBJ2-7	TGTGCCTGGAAGACTAGCGGGGGTTACATTTACGAGCAGTACTTC	CAWKTSGGYIYEQYF
TRBV7-9	NA	NA	TRBJ2-7	TGTGCCAGCAGCTCCTCCTTAGGGGATACAGGGAAGCAGTACGAGCAGTACTTC	CASSSSLGDTGKQYEQYF
TRBV6-6	NA	NA	TRBJ2-2	TGTGCCAGCAGCCCACTAGGCCCCCCGAACACCGGGGAGCTGTTTTTT	CASSPLGPPNTGELFF
TRBV5-5	TRBD2	NA	TRBJ2-5	TGTGCCAGCAGCTTGGAGCCTAGCGGGTCCCAAGAGACCCAGTACTTC	CASSLEPSGSQETQYF
TRBV10-3	TRBD1	NA	TRBJ1-2	TGTGCCATCAGTGGACAGGGGAACAACTATGGCTACACCTTC	CAISGQGNNYGYTF
TRBV28	TRBD1	NA	TRBJ1-1	TGTGCCAGCAGGAAGACAGGGGGCTTGGGCACTGAAGCTTTCTTT	CASRKTGGLGTEAFF
TRBV28	NA	NA	TRBJ2-7	TGTGCCAGCAGTCCAACTCCGGGACTTCCCCTAGGGGAGCAGTACTTC	CASSPTPGLPLGEQYF
TRBV28	TRBD2	NA	TRBJ2-4	TGTGCCAGCAGTTTTAGCGGGAGTCGAAGTTCCAAAAACATTCAGTACTTC	CASSFSGSRSSKNIQYF
TRBV7-2	NA	NA	TRBJ1-2	TGTGCCAGCAGCTTTGAGGGGGAGGGTGGCTACACCTTC	CASSFEGEGGYTF
TRBV28	NA	once	TRBJ2-7	TGTGCCAGCAGTCACGGGATTACCTACGAGCAGTACTTC	CASSHGITYEQYF
TRBV10-3	TRBD1	NA	TRBJ1-3	TGTGCCATCTTAACAGGGGGGAACACCATATATTTT	CAILTGGNTIYF
TRBV10-1	NA	few	TRBJ2-7	TGCGCCAGCAGTGAGCGGGATCTCTCCTACGAGCAGTACTTC	CASSERDLSYEQYF
TRBV5-1	NA	NA	TRBJ1-1	TGCGCCAGCAGCTCCCCGGGACAAAACACTGAAGCTTTCTTT	CASSSPGQNTEAFF